This T cell receptor beta chain was documented in a study of T cells after yellow fever vaccination. Study overall: With SMART-Seq v4 Ultra Low Input, the fractions containing low cell numbers were prepared.

The CDR3 runs to 15 residues. Germline trimming cut 3 bases from V and 1 base from J; bases unmatched to any gene: 4. Germline-derived CDR1 and CDR2 are GTSNPN and SVGIG (reference sequence). Overall study findings and caveats: Although the secondary response was weaker, it peaked faster, at day 5 versus 15. At under 98% for CD4 and 88% for CD8, most primary-vaccination clones showed up again after the booster.

This clonotype was seen ten or more times. Its antigen is as yet unknown. A single record per CDR3 protein comes from TCRdb applying MiXCR to the 5' RACE reads. The table has some 110,000 distinct CDR3 sequences, around 7.2% seen once; the top ten hold approximately 3%. Specimen: CD4+ T cells sorted from PBMCs, collected around 45 days after the first yellow fever vaccination. The receptor was isolated from a man between 18 and 35 years old who received the YFV17D yellow fever vaccine. J is TRBJ2-3 and V is TRBV30; TRBD1 agrees at 10 bases. CDR3 coding DNA: TGTGCCTGGAGCGGTGGGACAGGGGGCACAGATACGCAGTATTTT. Translation: CAWSGGTGGTDTQYF.